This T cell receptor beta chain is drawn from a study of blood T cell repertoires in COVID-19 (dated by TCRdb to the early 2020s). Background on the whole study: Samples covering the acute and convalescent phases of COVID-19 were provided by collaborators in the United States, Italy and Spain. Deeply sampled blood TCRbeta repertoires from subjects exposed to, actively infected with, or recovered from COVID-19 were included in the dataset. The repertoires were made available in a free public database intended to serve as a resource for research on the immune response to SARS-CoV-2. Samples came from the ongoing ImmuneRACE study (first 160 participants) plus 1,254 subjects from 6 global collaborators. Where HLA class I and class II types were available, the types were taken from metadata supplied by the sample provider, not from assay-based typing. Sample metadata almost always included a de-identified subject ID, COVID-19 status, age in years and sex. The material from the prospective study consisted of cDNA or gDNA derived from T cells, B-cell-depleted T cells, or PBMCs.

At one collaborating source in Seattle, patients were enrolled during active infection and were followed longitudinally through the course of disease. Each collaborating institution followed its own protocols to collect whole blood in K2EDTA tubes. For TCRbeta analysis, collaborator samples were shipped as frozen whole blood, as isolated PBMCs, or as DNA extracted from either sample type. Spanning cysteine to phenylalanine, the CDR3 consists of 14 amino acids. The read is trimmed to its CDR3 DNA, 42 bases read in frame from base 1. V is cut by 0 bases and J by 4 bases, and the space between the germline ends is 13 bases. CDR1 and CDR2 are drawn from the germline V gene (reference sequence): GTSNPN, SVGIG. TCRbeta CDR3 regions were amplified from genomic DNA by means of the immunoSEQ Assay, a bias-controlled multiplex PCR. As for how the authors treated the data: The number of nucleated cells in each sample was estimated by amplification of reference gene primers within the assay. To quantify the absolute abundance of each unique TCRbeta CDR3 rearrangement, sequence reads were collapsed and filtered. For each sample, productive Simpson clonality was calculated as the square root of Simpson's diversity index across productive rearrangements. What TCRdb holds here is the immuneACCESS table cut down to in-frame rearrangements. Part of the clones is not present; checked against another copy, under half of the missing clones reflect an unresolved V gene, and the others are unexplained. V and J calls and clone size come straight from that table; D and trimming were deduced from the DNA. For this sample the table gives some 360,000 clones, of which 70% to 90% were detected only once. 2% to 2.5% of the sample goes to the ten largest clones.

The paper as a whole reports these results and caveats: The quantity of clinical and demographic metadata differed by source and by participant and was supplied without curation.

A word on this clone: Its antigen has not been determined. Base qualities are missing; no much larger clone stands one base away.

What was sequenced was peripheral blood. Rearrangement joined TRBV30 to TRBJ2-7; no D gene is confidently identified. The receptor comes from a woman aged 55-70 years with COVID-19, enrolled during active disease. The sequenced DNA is TGTGCCTGGAGTGTAAGCTTTAGATTTTACGAGCAGTACTTC. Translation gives CAWSVSFRFYEQYF.